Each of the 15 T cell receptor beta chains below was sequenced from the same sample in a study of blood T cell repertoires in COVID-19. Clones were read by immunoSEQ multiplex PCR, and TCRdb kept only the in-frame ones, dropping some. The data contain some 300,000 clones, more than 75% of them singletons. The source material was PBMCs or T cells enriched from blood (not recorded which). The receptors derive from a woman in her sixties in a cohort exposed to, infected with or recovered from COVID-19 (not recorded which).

The CDR3 is CASSQLGARGANVLTF. In DNA form, the CDR3 reads TGTGCCAGCAGCCAACTGGGGGCTAGAGGGGCCAACGTCCTGACTTTC. The chain combines TRBV14 with TRBJ2-6, with D possibly matching TRBD1 (6 bases). V shed 2 bases and J shed 4 bases, with 12 bases lying between them. Germline V gene data show CDR1 as SGHDN and CDR2 as FVKESK. CDR3 length: 16 amino acids.

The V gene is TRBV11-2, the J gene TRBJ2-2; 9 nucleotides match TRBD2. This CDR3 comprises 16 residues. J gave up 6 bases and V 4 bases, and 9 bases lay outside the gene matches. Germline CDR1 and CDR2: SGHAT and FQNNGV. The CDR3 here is CASSSSGRTGAGELFF. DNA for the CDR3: TGTGCCAGCAGCTCCAGCGGGAGGACGGGCGCCGGGGAGCTGTTTTTT.

The CDR3 here is CASSCLQGPQGNQPQHF. CDR3 sequence (DNA): TGCGCCAGCAGCTGTTTACAGGGCCCCCAGGGCAATCAGCCCCAGCATTTT. The chain is built from TRBV5-1 and TRBJ1-5; TRBD1 is a possible D gene (6 bases). The V end lost 3 bases, the J end lost 2 bases, and 18 bases lay between the germline ends. CDR1 SGHRS and CDR2 YFSETQ come from the germline V gene. This CDR3 is 17 amino acids long.

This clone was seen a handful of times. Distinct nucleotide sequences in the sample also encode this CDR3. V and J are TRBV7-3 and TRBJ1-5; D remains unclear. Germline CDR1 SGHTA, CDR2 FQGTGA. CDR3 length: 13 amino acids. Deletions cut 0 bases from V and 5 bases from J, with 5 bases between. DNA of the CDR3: TGTGCCAGCAGCTTAACCCCGGATCAGCCCCAGCATTTT. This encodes CASSLTPDQPQHF.

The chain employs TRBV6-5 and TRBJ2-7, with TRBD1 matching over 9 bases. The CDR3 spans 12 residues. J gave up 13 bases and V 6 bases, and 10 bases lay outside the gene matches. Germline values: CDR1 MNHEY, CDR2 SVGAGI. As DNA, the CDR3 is TGTGCCAGCAGGCTCCCTGGGACAGGGATATACTTC. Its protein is CASRLPGTGIYF.

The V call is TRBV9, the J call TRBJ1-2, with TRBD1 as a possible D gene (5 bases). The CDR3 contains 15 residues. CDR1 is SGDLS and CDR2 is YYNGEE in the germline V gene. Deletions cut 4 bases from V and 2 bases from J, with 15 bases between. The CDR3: CASSTRQSNNYGYTF. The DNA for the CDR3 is TGTGCCAGCAGCACCAGACAGTCGAACAACTATGGCTACACCTTC.

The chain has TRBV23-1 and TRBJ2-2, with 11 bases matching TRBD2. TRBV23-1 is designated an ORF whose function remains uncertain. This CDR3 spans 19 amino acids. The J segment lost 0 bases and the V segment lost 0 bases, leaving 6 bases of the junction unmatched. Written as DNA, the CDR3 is TGCGCCAGCAGTCAATCCGAGGGACTAGCGGAGCCGAACACCGGGGAGCTGTTTTTT. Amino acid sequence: CASSQSEGLAEPNTGELFF.

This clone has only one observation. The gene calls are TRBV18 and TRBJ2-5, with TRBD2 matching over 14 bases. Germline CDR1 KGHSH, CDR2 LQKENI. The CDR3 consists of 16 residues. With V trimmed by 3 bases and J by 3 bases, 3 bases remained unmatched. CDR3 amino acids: CASSPPGLAGEETQYF. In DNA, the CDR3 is TGTGCCAGCTCACCTCCGGGACTAGCGGGAGAAGAGACCCAGTACTTC.

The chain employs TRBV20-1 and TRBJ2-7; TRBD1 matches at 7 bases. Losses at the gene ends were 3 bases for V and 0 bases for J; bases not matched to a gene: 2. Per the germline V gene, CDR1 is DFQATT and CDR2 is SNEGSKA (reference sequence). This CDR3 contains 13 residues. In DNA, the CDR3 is TGCAGTGCTAGTGACAGGGTCTCCTACGAGCAGTACTTC. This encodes CSASDRVSYEQYF.

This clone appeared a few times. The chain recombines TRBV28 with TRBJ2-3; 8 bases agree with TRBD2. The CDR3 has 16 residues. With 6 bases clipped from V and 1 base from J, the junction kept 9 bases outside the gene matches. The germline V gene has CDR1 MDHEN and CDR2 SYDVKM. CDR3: CASSLGVLAGTDTQYF. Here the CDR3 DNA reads TGTGCCAGCAGCCTAGGAGTACTAGCGGGCACAGATACGCAGTATTTT.

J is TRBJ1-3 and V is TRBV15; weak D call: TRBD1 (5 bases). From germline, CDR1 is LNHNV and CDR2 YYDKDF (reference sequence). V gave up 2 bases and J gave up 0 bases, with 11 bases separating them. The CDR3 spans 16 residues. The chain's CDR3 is CATSRIGEVSGNTIYF. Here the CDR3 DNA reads TGTGCCACCAGCAGAATAGGGGAAGTCTCTGGAAACACCATATATTTT.

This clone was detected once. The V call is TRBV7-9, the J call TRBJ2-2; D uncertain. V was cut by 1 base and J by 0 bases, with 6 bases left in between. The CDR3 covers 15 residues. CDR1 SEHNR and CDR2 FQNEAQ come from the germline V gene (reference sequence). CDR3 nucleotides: TGTGCCAGCAGCTTAGTAGCTACGAACACCGGGGAGCTGTTTTTT. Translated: CASSLVATNTGELFF.

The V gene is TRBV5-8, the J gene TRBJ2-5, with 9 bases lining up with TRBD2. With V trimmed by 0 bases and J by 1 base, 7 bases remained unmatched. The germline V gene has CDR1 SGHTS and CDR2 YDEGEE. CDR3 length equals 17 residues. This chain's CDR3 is CASSLGILAGSQETQYF. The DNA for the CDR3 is TGTGCCAGCAGCTTGGGAATCCTAGCGGGGAGCCAAGAGACCCAGTACTTC. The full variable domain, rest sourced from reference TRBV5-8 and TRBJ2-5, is EAGVTQSPTHLIKTRGQQATLRCSPISGHTSVYWYQQALGLGLQFLLWYDEGEERNRGNFPPRFSGRQFPNYSSELNVNALELEDSALYLCASSLGILAGSQETQYFGPGTRLLVL.

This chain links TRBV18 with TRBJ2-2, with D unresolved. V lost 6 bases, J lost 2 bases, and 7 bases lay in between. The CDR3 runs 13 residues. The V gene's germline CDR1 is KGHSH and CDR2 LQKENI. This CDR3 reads CASSRVNTGELFF. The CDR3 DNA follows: TGTGCCAGCTCTCGAGTCAACACCGGGGAGCTGTTTTTT.

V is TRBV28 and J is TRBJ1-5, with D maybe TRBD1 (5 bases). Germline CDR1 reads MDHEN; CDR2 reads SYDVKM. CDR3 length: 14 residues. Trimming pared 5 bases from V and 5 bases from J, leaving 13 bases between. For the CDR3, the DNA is TGTGCCAGCAGTCTAGAGTGGGGGGATCAGCCCCAGCATTTT. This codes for CASSLEWGDQPQHF.